The following is a T cell receptor beta chain sequence with its context. Survey-level immunoSEQ sequencing profiled the TCR beta repertoire. Clones were sequenced by immunoSEQ multiplex PCR, and TCRdb holds only the in-frame ones, with some missing. The profile covers 68,000 or so clones, with 93% appearing a single time and under 4.5% taken by the ten largest. Germline V CDR1 and CDR2: MNHEY, SMNVEV (reference sequence). The CDR3 consists of 13 residues. The ends were cut back, 6 bases at V and 7 bases at J, with 10 bases in the middle. This TCR was recovered from a man between 35 and 55 years old with rheumatoid arthritis. The sample taken for sequencing was PBMCs. The V and J genes are TRBV27 and TRBJ1-6, with unresolved D. CDR3 protein: CASSLRENSPLHF. CDR3 coding DNA: TGTGCCAGCAGCCTTAGGGAAAATTCACCCCTCCACTTT.